This TCR beta chain comes out of a study of blood T cells in healthy people across ages. Study-wide points: With donor CMV status unknown, expanded clonotype changes were possibly confounded. Older age went with lower TCR beta diversity per million T cells, in a roughly linear way. The study could not conclusively compare naive and antigen-experienced cells, given its unsorted PBMCs.

Sample-barcoded 5' priming and a J-beta primer mix drove a second PCR of about 6 to 11 cycles. TCRdb reanalysed the 5' RACE reads using MiXCR and keeps one entry per CDR3 protein. Among approximately 680,000 distinct CDR3 sequences listed, about 30% were seen once. As concerns this clonotype: Its antigen is unidentified.

This TCR was sampled from a woman of 80 years or more in good health. Material: blood.

The DNA of the CDR3 is TGTGCCACCATCAAAAGGGGCTCTGGAAACACCATATATTTT. It yields the protein CATIKRGSGNTIYF. The rearrangement uses TRBV12-3 or TRBV12-4 and TRBJ1-3; tentatively, D is TRBD1 (5 bases). The ends were cut back, 10 bases at V and 0 bases at J, with 13 bases in the middle. CDR3 size: 14 residues.